This T cell receptor (beta chain) was found in a study of human T cells and chemical hapten exposure. General study results and limits: TCRs at a frequency above 1 in 1000 stayed unchanged with DPC sensitization.

CDR3 length: 12 amino acids. The ends were cut back, 10 bases at V and 4 bases at J, with 11 bases in the middle. Time point described: patch test 1, 2 weeks after DPC sensitization. The treatment is: therapeutic diphenylcyclopropenone sensitization with weekly scalp DPC. The study drew its donors from alopecia patients who were 18 to 70 years old and suitable for DPC. On this clonotype itself: The antigen remains unidentified.

Single cDNA molecules in the library carried unique molecular identifiers attached during preparation. MiXCR was run by TCRdb on the RACE reads, yielding one entry per CDR3 protein. Among about 120,000 distinct CDR3 sequences, around 15% were seen once, and the ten largest hold around 0.99%. This clonotype was obtained from a man in his late teens or twenties with alopecia areata. Some clones in this sample may be carry-over from other donors' samples. The rearrangement links TRBV12-3 or TRBV12-4 to TRBJ1-3, with a possible D match to TRBD1 (6 bases). The sequenced sample was whole blood, obtained in connection with sensitization to the hapten diphenylcyclopropenone (DPC). CDR3 bases: TGTGCCACCAAACAGGGAGGAAACACCATATATTTT. Its protein product is CATKQGGNTIYF.